A selection of T cell receptor beta chains follows, all from one sample in a study of shared clonotypes between healthy human individuals. The protocol was immunoSEQ multiplex PCR, while the TCRdb copy is restricted to in-frame clones and leaves out a portion. The sample lists approximately 470,000 clones, 81% occurring once. The material sequenced was PBMCs. The origin of the receptors is a woman between 40 and 50 years old in good health. Some clones in this sample may be carry-over from other donors' samples. Each CDR3 is given with its conserved first and last residue. D genes are given only for firm matches. Rows give clone size only sometimes, using once, few, many, or a class for an expanded clone.

clone_size: few
d_call: TRBD2
v_call: TRBV2
j_call: TRBJ2-1
cdr3_aa: CAGGLAFYNEQFF
cdr3_nt: TGTGCCGGAGGACTAGCGTTCTACAATGAGCAGTTCTTC

clone_size: NA
d_call: NA
v_call: TRBV12-1
j_call: TRBJ2-2
cdr3_aa: CARTGTSGQTGELFF
cdr3_nt: TGTGCCAGGACCGGGACTAGCGGGCAAACCGGGGAGCTGTTTTTT

clone_size: NA
d_call: NA
v_call: TRBV5-4
j_call: TRBJ2-1
cdr3_aa: CASSFKGGFPEQFF
cdr3_nt: TGTGCCAGCAGCTTCAAGGGGGGTTTTCCTGAGCAGTTCTTC

clone_size: NA
d_call: TRBD1
v_call: TRBV19
j_call: TRBJ2-1
cdr3_aa: CASRPRTGSSYNEQFF
cdr3_nt: TGTGCCAGTAGACCTCGGACAGGGAGCTCCTACAATGAGCAGTTCTTC

clone_size: NA
d_call: NA
v_call: TRBV14
j_call: TRBJ1-1
cdr3_aa: CASSQGVMRARVAFF
cdr3_nt: TGTGCCAGCAGCCAAGGGGTCATGCGGGCGCGGGTGGCTTTCTTT

clone_size: NA
d_call: NA
v_call: TRBV28
j_call: TRBJ2-5
cdr3_aa: CASTTGPRTETQYF
cdr3_nt: TGTGCCAGCACCACGGGACCGCGGACAGAGACCCAGTACTTC

clone_size: NA
d_call: TRBD2
v_call: TRBV9
j_call: TRBJ2-1
cdr3_aa: CASSSGNSNEQFF
cdr3_nt: TGTGCCAGCAGTAGCGGGAATTCCAATGAGCAGTTCTTC

clone_size: NA
d_call: NA
v_call: TRBV2
j_call: TRBJ1-1
cdr3_aa: CASSVDLGNTEAFF
cdr3_nt: TGTGCCAGCAGTGTCGACTTGGGGAACACTGAAGCTTTCTTT

clone_size: NA
d_call: NA
v_call: TRBV2
j_call: TRBJ1-5
cdr3_aa: CASRSYSNQPQHF
cdr3_nt: TGTGCCAGCAGATCTTATAGCAATCAGCCCCAGCATTTT

clone_size: NA
d_call: NA
v_call: TRBV28
j_call: TRBJ1-5
cdr3_aa: CASSIPGQPQHF
cdr3_nt: TGTGCCAGCAGTATACCGGGTCAGCCCCAGCATTTT

clone_size: NA
d_call: TRBD1
v_call: TRBV18
j_call: TRBJ2-5
cdr3_aa: CASSPRTGTETQYF
cdr3_nt: TGTGCCAGCTCACCAAGGACAGGGACGGAGACCCAGTACTTC

clone_size: NA
d_call: TRBD2
v_call: TRBV20-1
j_call: TRBJ2-7
cdr3_aa: CSAREGYEQYF
cdr3_nt: TGCAGTGCGCGGGAGGGCTACGAGCAGTACTTC

clone_size: NA
d_call: NA
v_call: TRBV4-1
j_call: TRBJ2-1
cdr3_aa: CASSPPLEGGQFF
cdr3_nt: TGCGCCAGCAGCCCCCCACTCGAGGGCGGGCAGTTCTTC

clone_size: NA
d_call: NA
v_call: TRBV14
j_call: TRBJ2-5
cdr3_aa: CASSQSPQETQYF
cdr3_nt: TGTGCCAGCAGCCAGTCACCTCAAGAGACCCAGTACTTC

clone_size: NA
d_call: NA
v_call: TRBV28
j_call: TRBJ1-1
cdr3_aa: CASSLAARGKAFF
cdr3_nt: TGTGCCAGCAGTTTGGCTGCCAGGGGTAAGGCTTTCTTT

clone_size: NA
d_call: NA
v_call: TRBV7-2
j_call: TRBJ1-2
cdr3_aa: CASSRGVSWGYTF
cdr3_nt: TGTGCCAGCAGCCGGGGCGTTTCTTGGGGCTACACCTTC

clone_size: NA
d_call: NA
v_call: TRBV5-1
j_call: TRBJ1-2
cdr3_aa: CASSTGTNGYTF
cdr3_nt: TGCGCCAGCAGCACCGGGACAAATGGCTACACCTTC

clone_size: NA
d_call: TRBD1
v_call: TRBV7-2
j_call: TRBJ1-3
cdr3_aa: CASSSTTGSGNTIYF
cdr3_nt: TGTGCCAGCAGCTCCACGACAGGGTCTGGAAACACCATATATTTT

clone_size: NA
d_call: NA
v_call: TRBV28
j_call: TRBJ1-5
cdr3_aa: CASTAGVQPQHF
cdr3_nt: TGTGCCAGCACCGCAGGGGTTCAGCCCCAGCATTTT

clone_size: NA
d_call: NA
v_call: TRBV11-2
j_call: TRBJ2-3
cdr3_aa: CASSLPGNTDTQYF
cdr3_nt: TGTGCCAGCAGCTTACCAGGGAACACAGATACGCAGTATTTT

clone_size: few
d_call: NA
v_call: TRBV7-2
j_call: TRBJ2-4
cdr3_aa: CASSLGALGNIQYF
cdr3_nt: TGTGCCAGCAGCTTAGGGGCCCTAGGAAACATTCAGTACTTC

clone_size: NA
d_call: NA
v_call: TRBV19
j_call: TRBJ1-3
cdr3_aa: CASSMTAGATAGNTIYF
cdr3_nt: TGTGCCAGTAGTATGACCGCAGGGGCTACAGCTGGAAACACCATATATTTT

clone_size: NA
d_call: NA
v_call: TRBV7-9
j_call: TRBJ2-5
cdr3_aa: CASTPGPRETQYF
cdr3_nt: TGTGCCAGCACCCCGGGGCCACGAGAGACCCAGTACTTC

clone_size: NA
d_call: NA
v_call: TRBV4-1
j_call: TRBJ1-3
cdr3_aa: CASSQDRQPRPSGNTIYF
cdr3_nt: TGCGCCAGCAGCCAAGATCGACAGCCCAGACCCTCTGGAAACACCATATATTTT

clone_size: NA
d_call: NA
v_call: TRBV18
j_call: TRBJ2-7
cdr3_aa: CASSPRLSGYEQYF
cdr3_nt: TGTGCCAGCTCACCACGCCTATCCGGCTACGAGCAGTACTTC

clone_size: NA
d_call: TRBD2
v_call: TRBV2
j_call: TRBJ2-7
cdr3_aa: CASSEGLAETYEQYF
cdr3_nt: TGTGCCAGCAGTGAGGGACTAGCGGAGACCTACGAGCAGTACTTC

clone_size: many
d_call: TRBD1
v_call: TRBV5-6
j_call: TRBJ2-5
cdr3_aa: CASSRGQVQETQYF
cdr3_nt: TGTGCCAGCAGCCGAGGACAGGTTCAAGAGACCCAGTACTTC

clone_size: NA
d_call: NA
v_call: TRBV7-8
j_call: TRBJ2-3
cdr3_aa: CASSSRATGTDTQYF
cdr3_nt: TGTGCCAGCAGCTCCCGGGCTACGGGCACAGATACGCAGTATTTT

clone_size: NA
d_call: NA
v_call: TRBV5-6
j_call: TRBJ2-5
cdr3_aa: CASSLVSQETQYF
cdr3_nt: TGTGCCAGCAGCTTGGTCTCCCAAGAGACCCAGTACTTC

clone_size: NA
d_call: TRBD2
v_call: TRBV2
j_call: TRBJ2-1
cdr3_aa: CASRPTGTSGGYNEQFF
cdr3_nt: TGTGCCAGCAGACCCACGGGGACTAGCGGGGGCTACAATGAGCAGTTCTTC

clone_size: NA
d_call: TRBD1
v_call: TRBV19
j_call: TRBJ1-4
cdr3_aa: CASSIGTGRREKLFF
cdr3_nt: TGTGCCAGTAGTATTGGGACAGGGCGTAGGGAAAAACTGTTTTTT

clone_size: few
d_call: NA
v_call: TRBV5-1
j_call: TRBJ2-1
cdr3_aa: CASSSQGGEQFF
cdr3_nt: TGCGCCAGCAGCTCGCAGGGGGGTGAGCAGTTCTTC

clone_size: NA
d_call: NA
v_call: TRBV2
j_call: TRBJ1-4
cdr3_aa: CASSGRTTNEKLFF
cdr3_nt: TGTGCCAGCAGTGGGCGGACTACTAATGAAAAACTGTTTTTT

clone_size: NA
d_call: NA
v_call: TRBV5-1
j_call: TRBJ2-5
cdr3_aa: CASSPLTQRLETQYF
cdr3_nt: TGCGCCAGCAGCCCGTTGACACAACGCCTTGAGACCCAGTACTTC

clone_size: NA
d_call: TRBD1
v_call: TRBV7-2
j_call: TRBJ1-2
cdr3_aa: CASSPDRGYGYTF
cdr3_nt: TGTGCCAGCAGCCCGGACAGGGGCTATGGCTACACCTTC

clone_size: NA
d_call: TRBD2
v_call: TRBV5-4
j_call: TRBJ2-5
cdr3_aa: CASSPGTSGETQYF
cdr3_nt: TGTGCCAGCAGCCCCGGGACTAGCGGCGAGACCCAGTACTTC

clone_size: NA
d_call: NA
v_call: TRBV10-3
j_call: TRBJ2-3
cdr3_aa: CAISAYGSPNTDTQYF
cdr3_nt: TGTGCCATCAGTGCGTACGGGAGCCCCAACACAGATACGCAGTATTTT